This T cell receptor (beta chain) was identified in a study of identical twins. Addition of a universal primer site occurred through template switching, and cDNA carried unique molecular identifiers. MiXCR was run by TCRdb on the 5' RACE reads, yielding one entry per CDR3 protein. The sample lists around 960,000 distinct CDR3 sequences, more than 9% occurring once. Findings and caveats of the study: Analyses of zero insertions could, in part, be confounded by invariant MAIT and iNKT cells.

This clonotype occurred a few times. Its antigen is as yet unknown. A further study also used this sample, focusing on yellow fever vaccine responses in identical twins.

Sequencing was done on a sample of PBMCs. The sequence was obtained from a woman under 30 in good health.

The CDR3 DNA is TGCGCCAGCAGCCACAGGCCGAGCACCGGGGAGCTGTTTTTT. Translating gives CASSHRPSTGELFF. The rearrangement uses TRBV5-1 and TRBJ2-2, with D possibly being TRBD1 (5 bases). Germline-derived CDR1 and CDR2 are SGHRS and YFSETQ. V lost 4 bases and J 4 bases, leaving 11 bases between the germline ends. The CDR3 length is 14 residues.